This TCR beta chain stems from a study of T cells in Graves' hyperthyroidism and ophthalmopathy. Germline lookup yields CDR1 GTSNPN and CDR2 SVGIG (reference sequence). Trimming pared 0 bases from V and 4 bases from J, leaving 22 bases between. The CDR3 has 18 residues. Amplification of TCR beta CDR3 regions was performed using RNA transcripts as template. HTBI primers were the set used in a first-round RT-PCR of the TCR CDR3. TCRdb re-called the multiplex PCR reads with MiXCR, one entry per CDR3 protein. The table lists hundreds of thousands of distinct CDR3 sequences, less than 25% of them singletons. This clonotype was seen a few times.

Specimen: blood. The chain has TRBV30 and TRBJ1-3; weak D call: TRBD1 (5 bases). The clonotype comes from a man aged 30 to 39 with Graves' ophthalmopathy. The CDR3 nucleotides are TGTGCCTGGAGTGTAAAGGGACGGAGCCCTCTGAGAGGAAACACCATATATTTT. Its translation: CAWSVKGRSPLRGNTIYF.